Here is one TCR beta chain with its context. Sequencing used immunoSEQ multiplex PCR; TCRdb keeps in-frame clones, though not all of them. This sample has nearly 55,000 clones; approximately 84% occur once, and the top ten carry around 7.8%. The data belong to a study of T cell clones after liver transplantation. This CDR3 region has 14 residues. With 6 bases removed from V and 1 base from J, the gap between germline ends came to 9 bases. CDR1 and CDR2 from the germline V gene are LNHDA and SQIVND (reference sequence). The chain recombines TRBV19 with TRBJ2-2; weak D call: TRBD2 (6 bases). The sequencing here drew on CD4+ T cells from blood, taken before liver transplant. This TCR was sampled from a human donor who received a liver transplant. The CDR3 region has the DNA TGTGCCAGTAGCCTAGCGCTGAACACCGGGGAGCTGTTTTTT. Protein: CASSLALNTGELFF.